What follows describes a single TCR beta chain. Its cognate antigen is unknown. Method: immunoSEQ multiplex PCR; TCRdb's copy keeps in-frame clones and lacks some. The sample includes about 1 million clones, approximately 70% of them seen just once. These data are taken from a study of shared clonotypes between healthy human individuals. Overall study findings and caveats: Four donors shared around 5.1% of their naive CD4 clonotypes.

CDR1 is SEHNR and CDR2 is FQNEAQ in the germline V gene (reference sequence). Trimming left V 5 bases short and J 5 bases short, with 12 bases between. There are 14 residues in the CDR3. The chain is built from TRBV7-9 and TRBJ1-4, with D possibly TRBD1 on 5 matching bases. The material sequenced was memory CD4+ T cells sorted from blood. The subset here: CD45RA-negative fraction. The TCR comes from a man between 18 and 29 years old in good health. This CDR3 reads CASSTGTHNEKLFF. The CDR3 DNA follows: TGTGCCAGCAGCACGGGGACTCACAATGAAAAACTGTTTTTT.